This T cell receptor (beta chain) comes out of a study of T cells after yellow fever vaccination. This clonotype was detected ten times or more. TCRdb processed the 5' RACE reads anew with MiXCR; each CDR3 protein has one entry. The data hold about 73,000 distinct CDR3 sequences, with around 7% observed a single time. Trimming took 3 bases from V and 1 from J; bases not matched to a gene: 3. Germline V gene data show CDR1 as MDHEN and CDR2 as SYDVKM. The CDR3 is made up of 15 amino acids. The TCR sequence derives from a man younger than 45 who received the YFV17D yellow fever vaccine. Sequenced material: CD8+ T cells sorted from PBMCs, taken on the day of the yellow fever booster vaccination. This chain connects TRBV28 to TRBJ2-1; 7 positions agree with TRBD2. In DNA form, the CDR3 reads TGTGCCAGCAGTTTTGTTAGCGGGTCCTACAATGAGCAGTTCTTC. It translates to CASSFVSGSYNEQFF. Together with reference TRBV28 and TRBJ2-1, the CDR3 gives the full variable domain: DVKVTQSSRYLVKRTGEKVFLECVQDMDHENMFWYRQDPGLGLRLIYFSYDVKMKEKGDIPEGYSVSREKKERFSLILESASTNQTSMYLCASSFVSGSYNEQFFGPGTRLTVL.